This T cell receptor (beta chain) emerged from a study of T cells after yellow fever vaccination. General observations from the study: Compared with primary, the secondary response was weaker and peaked at day 5, not 15.

The TCR cDNA carried a universal primer site and UMIs from 5'RACE template switching. From the 5' RACE reads, TCRdb called clonotypes with MiXCR, one entry per CDR3 protein. This table holds 45,000 to 75,000 distinct CDR3 sequences, 5.5% to 6% found once. The CDR3 is made up of 14 amino acids. The germline V gene encodes CDR1 LGHNA and CDR2 YSLEER. V lost 1 base to trimming and J lost 3 bases, with 10 bases between them. This receptor was identified in a man aged 18 to 29 who received the YFV17D yellow fever vaccine. The specimen comprised PBMCs, either bulk or a sorted T-cell subset (CD4+, CD8+, memory, or dextramer-sorted; not recorded which), sampled on the day of the yellow fever booster vaccination. The chain couples TRBV4-3 to TRBJ2-7, with D possibly TRBD1 on 5 matching bases. The DNA of the CDR3 is TGCGCCAGCAGCCAAGTCCCTGGACACTACGAGCAGTACTTC. Amino acid sequence: CASSQVPGHYEQYF.